This T cell receptor (beta chain) appears in the sequencing data of a study of regulatory T cells in long-lasting Graves disease. Regarding the study as a whole: Those with persistent Graves' had less TCR diversity than newly diagnosed patients.

Libraries of TCR beta came from iRepertoire HTBI primers plus Arm-PCR of CDR3 regions. TCRdb ran MiXCR on the multiplex PCR reads and lists one entry per CDR3 protein. The sample gives hundreds of thousands of distinct CDR3 sequences, around 15% of which show up once; around 27% is in the top ten. Losses at the gene ends were 6 bases for V and 7 bases for J; bases not matched to a gene: 14. The germline CDR1 and CDR2 sequences are DFQATT and SNEGSKA (reference sequence). The CDR3 covers 14 residues. About this clonotype itself: Its antigen is unknown.

Time point specified: newly diagnosed GD, antithyroid drugs for less than 3 months. Extracted PBMC RNA gave rise to the TCR library. This sample was also put to use in a study of T cells in Graves' hyperthyroidism and ophthalmopathy. In that study: When ophthalmopathy did not progress within 18 months, Graves' hyperthyroidism was considered stable. Uncontrolled infection, other autoimmune disease, pregnancy or lactation excluded patients. Ophthalmopathy got predicted by the model a median 6.5 months before its onset.

The input for sequencing was peripheral blood mononuclear cells (PBMCs), taken at new diagnosis, from a patient treated with antithyroid drugs. The chain joins TRBV20-1 to TRBJ2-5, with TRBD2 matching over 7 bases. This sequence originates from a man aged 40-49 years with Graves disease. CDR3 in DNA: TGCAGTGCCCGATCGGGGGGAAAGAAGGTGACCCAGTACTTC. It encodes CSARSGGKKVTQYF.